This TCR beta chain was recovered during a study of T cell responses to AZD1222 COVID-19 vaccine. This clone appeared once. This CDR3 contains 13 residues. Looked up from germline, CDR1 is KGHSH and CDR2 is LQKENI. The V segment lost 4 bases and the J segment 2 bases; nucleotides outside the gene matches: 1. Only in-frame clones appear in the TCRdb table, and some are missing; sequencing was by immunoSEQ multiplex PCR. The table shows some 130,000 clones, with about 93% occurring only once. This chain connects TRBV18 to TRBJ2-5, with 7 bases identical to TRBD1. The input for sequencing was peripheral blood, taken 28 days after the second AZD1222 dose. This TCR was sampled from an adult who received the AZD1222 COVID-19 vaccine. CDR3 nucleotides: TGTGCCAGCTCACGGGACAGACAAGAGACCCAGTACTTC. Its protein is CASSRDRQETQYF.